The TCR beta chain under discussion was sequenced for a study of T cell repertoires in urothelial bladder cancer (dated 2019 in TCRdb). In terms of the full investigation: Clinical stages of the roughly twelve resected lesions were three cT0, three cTa, three cT1 and three cT2 or greater. Roughly 13 resected bladder lesions, made up of urothelial carcinoma (UC+) and benign (UC-) specimens, were studied. The study compared TCR repertoire clonality in bladder tumors with that in benign bladder inflammation. Roughly 11 patients with bladder lesions undergoing transurethral resection were identified prospectively. Study-wide findings and limitations: Median tumor infiltrating lymphocyte percentage was 1.5% to 2.5% in carcinoma specimens and around 13% in benign specimens. Urothelial carcinoma specimens had a median of about 6,000 T cells, fewer than the median of 25,872 seen in benign specimens. In carcinoma specimens a single T-cell clone made up as much as 17% of infiltrating lymphocytes, compared with 1.5% to 2% in benign specimens.

The immunoSEQ assay was used to sequence the CDR3 region of the TCR beta chain. In the source study's methods: T-cell fraction, clonal dominance and maximum TCR clone frequency were calculated for each specimen. TCRdb holds this immuneACCESS table with in-frame rearrangements only. Some clones are missing; in checked studies, unresolved V genes explain under half, and the rest has no known cause. That table gives V, J and clone size, and the DNA gave D and trimming. The sample table shows some 2,500 clones, and 68% are seen once. Together, the top ten hold 15% of the sample. Turning to this clone: The clone's antigen remains unknown. No qualities accompany the bases; no much larger clone lies one base away.

Resected bladder lesions that lacked urothelial carcinoma were classed as benign (UC-) specimens. At transurethral resection, specimens of the bladder lesions were collected and then stored at -80C. DNA was isolated from bladder specimens obtained during transurethral resection. V is shortened by 3 bases, J by 0 bases, and the region joining them spans 13 bases. The germline V gene supplies CDR1 LGHNA and CDR2 YNFKEQ. The CDR3 starts with the cysteine, ends with the phenylalanine, and has 16 residues. Just CDR3 DNA is preserved here, 48 bases in frame from base 1. The rearranged segments are TRBV4-2 and TRBJ2-3, with TRBD2 tentatively as D gene (6 bases match). Material for sequencing was bladder tissue. The TCR sequence derives from a human donor with a benign inflammatory bladder lesion. DNA sequence: TGTGCCAGCAGCCACAGTAGCGGACCTAGCACAGATACGCAGTATTTT. Its amino acids are CASSHSSGPSTDTQYF.